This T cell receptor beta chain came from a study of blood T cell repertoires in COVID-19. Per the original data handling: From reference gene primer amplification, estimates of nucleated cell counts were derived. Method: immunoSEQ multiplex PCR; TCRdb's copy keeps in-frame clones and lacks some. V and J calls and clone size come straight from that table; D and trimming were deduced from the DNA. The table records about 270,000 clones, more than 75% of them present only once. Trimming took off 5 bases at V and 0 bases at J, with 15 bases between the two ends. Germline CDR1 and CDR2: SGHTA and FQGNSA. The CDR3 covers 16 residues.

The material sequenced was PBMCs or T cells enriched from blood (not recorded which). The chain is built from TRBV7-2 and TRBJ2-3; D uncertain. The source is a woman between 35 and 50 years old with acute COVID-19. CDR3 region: CASSARIVVSTDTQYF. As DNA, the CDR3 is TGTGCCAGCAGCGCTAGGATCGTAGTGAGCACAGATACGCAGTATTTT.